This entry lists 2 T cell receptor beta chains sequenced from one sample in a study of beta chain features in type 1 diabetes. Reverse transcribing all isolated RNA meant expressed TCRB transcripts were sequenced. This table comes from immunoSEQ multiplex PCR, and its TCRdb copy is limited to in-frame clones, with some not included. The sample shows 450,000 to 600,000 clones, approximately 30% of them seen only once. Sequencing input: naive CD4+ T cells from blood. The receptors originated from a man aged 18-30 years in good health.

This clone was detected a few times. This sequence joins TRBV30 and TRBJ1-1, with D unclear. Trimming removed 5 bases at V and 6 bases at J, with 13 bases between. Germline CDR1 and CDR2: GTSNPN and SVGIG (reference sequence). This CDR3 has 12 residues. The CDR3 DNA reads as TGTGCCTGGTCTATACGAACGGCTGAAGCTTTCTTT. It translates to CAWSIRTAEAFF.

J is TRBJ1-4 and V is TRBV4-1, with D hard to call. CDR3 length: 15 amino acids. The germline V gene encodes CDR1 MGHRA and CDR2 YSYEKL. The V gene lost 1 base and the J gene lost 0 bases, with 6 bases spanning the gap. The CDR3 spells CASSQGGTTNEKLFF. The CDR3 DNA reads as TGCGCCAGCAGCCAAGGCGGGACAACTAATGAAAAACTGTTTTTT.